This passage covers 23 T cell receptor beta chains from one sample sequenced in a study of blood T cell repertoires in COVID-19. Only in-frame clones appear in the TCRdb table, and some are missing; sequencing was by immunoSEQ multiplex PCR. The sample holds roughly 80,000 clones, roughly 90% seen once. Source material: peripheral blood. The receptor source for this set is a human donor in a cohort sampled during active COVID-19.

The V gene is TRBV6-1, the J gene TRBJ1-2; D unclear. Germline-derived CDR1 and CDR2 are MNHNS and SASEGT. Trimming removed 1 base from V and 4 bases from J, with 10 bases in between. The CDR3 has 14 amino acids. CDR3 nucleotides: TGTGCCAGCAGTGAAGATATACGGAGCTATGGCTACACCTTC. Residues: CASSEDIRSYGYTF.

V is TRBV28 and J is TRBJ2-3, with unresolved D. The CDR3 is 13 amino acids. V shed 6 bases and J shed 0 bases, with 7 bases lying between them. In germline, CDR1 is MDHEN, CDR2 SYDVKM. The CDR3 sequence: CASRGPSTDTQYF. The CDR3 DNA follows: TGTGCCAGCAGGGGCCCTAGCACAGATACGCAGTATTTT.

The genes are TRBV27 and TRBJ2-1; D may be TRBD1 (6 bases). CDR1 is MNHEY and CDR2 is SMNVEV in the germline V gene (reference sequence). Trimming stripped 7 bases from V and 9 bases from J, with 16 bases between. The CDR3 length is 13 residues. CDR3 loop: CASTQTGYGEQFF. Here the CDR3 DNA reads TGTGCCAGCACCCAAACAGGGTACGGTGAGCAGTTCTTC.

The chain uses TRBV30 and TRBJ1-6, with D possibly TRBD1 on 5 matching bases. Between the trimmed V and J ends, which lost 0 bases and 6 bases, there was a span of 9 bases. Germline CDR1 and CDR2: GTSNPN and SVGIG (reference sequence). The CDR3 sequence is 14 residues long. For the CDR3, the DNA is TGTGCCTGGAGTGTTCGGCAGGGTAATTCACCCCTCCACTTT. Translated: CAWSVRQGNSPLHF. Supplemented by reference TRBV30 and TRBJ1-6, the full variable domain reads SQTIHQWPATLVQPVGSPLSLECTVEGTSNPNLYWYRQAAGRGLQLLFYSVGIGQISSEVPQNLSASRPQDRQFILSSKKLLLSDSGFYLCAWSVRQGNSPLHFGNGTRLTVT.

The genes are TRBV6-6 and TRBJ1-2, with 11 positions matching TRBD1. The V gene end was trimmed by 4 bases and the J gene end by 8 bases; junction bases not matched to a gene: 9. This CDR3 spans 15 amino acids. The germline CDR1 and CDR2 sequences are MNHNY and SVGAGI (reference sequence). In DNA form, the CDR3 reads TGTGCCAGCAGTTCCGACCGGACAGGGGGCTTAGGCTACACCTTC. As protein: CASSSDRTGGLGYTF.

V usage is TRBV28 and J usage is TRBJ1-3; D gene uncertain. In germline, CDR1 is MDHEN, CDR2 SYDVKM. Deletions cut 3 bases from V and 4 bases from J, with 13 bases between. This CDR3 spans 15 amino acids. In DNA form, the CDR3 reads TGTGCCAGCAGTTTCCCTGGATCTAGGGGAAACACCATATATTTT. As protein: CASSFPGSRGNTIYF.

The V gene is TRBV15, the J gene TRBJ1-2; a possible D gene is TRBD1 (5 bases). Germline CDR1 LNHNV, CDR2 YYDKDF (reference sequence). CDR3 length: 15 amino acids. Between the trimmed V and J ends, which lost 3 bases and 2 bases, there was a span of 13 bases. CDR3 region: CATSRGGTRNYGYTF. The CDR3 coding sequence is TGTGCCACCAGCAGGGGCGGGACCAGGAACTATGGCTACACCTTC.

This clone was picked up one time. The same CDR3 can be traced to other DNA sequences in this sample. The chain links TRBV5-4 to TRBJ2-7; 7 bases map to TRBD1. The V gene end was trimmed by 4 bases and the J gene end by 1 base; junction bases not matched to a gene: 5. Germline CDR1 and CDR2: SGHNT and YYREEE (reference sequence). CDR3 size: 14 residues. CDR3 sequence reads: CASSPGTASYEQYF. The CDR3 nucleotides are TGTGCCAGCAGCCCCGGGACAGCTTCCTACGAGCAGTACTTC.

This clone occurred a few times. J is TRBJ1-6 and V is TRBV18; D possibly corresponds to TRBD1 (5 bases). Germline V CDR1 and CDR2: KGHSH, LQKENI. The length of the CDR3 is 16 residues. The V end was cut by 2 bases, the J end by 4 bases, with 12 bases between. The CDR3, as DNA: TGTGCCAGCTCACCAACGGGGGATGGGTATAATTCACCCCTCCACTTT. Its translation is CASSPTGDGYNSPLHF.

This chain links TRBV7-6 with TRBJ1-2; D is uncertain. Germline V gene sequence: CDR1 SGHVS, CDR2 FNYEAQ. The CDR3 spans 15 residues. V was clipped by 1 base and J by 0 bases, with 9 bases between them. The CDR3 protein is CASSLGASPNYGYTF. CDR3 bases: TGTGCCAGCAGCTTAGGGGCCTCCCCTAACTATGGCTACACCTTC.

The chain links TRBV5-1 to TRBJ1-2; unclear D gene. The length of the CDR3 is 16 residues. Looked up from germline, CDR1 is SGHRS and CDR2 is YFSETQ. Trimming pared 0 bases from V and 8 bases from J, leaving 20 bases between. The CDR3 sequence is CASSLAWPVGVRGYTF. The CDR3 nucleotides read TGCGCCAGCAGCTTGGCCTGGCCGGTAGGAGTGAGGGGCTACACCTTC.

There are a few counts of this clone. The CDR3 spells CATSRGGQNSNQPQHF. As DNA, the CDR3 is TGTGCCACCAGCAGAGGGGGACAGAATAGCAATCAGCCCCAGCATTTT. The V and J genes are TRBV15 and TRBJ1-5; 7 bases match TRBD1. V trimming: 1 base; J trimming: 0 bases; junction bases outside the gene matches: 3. Germline V gives CDR1 LNHNV, CDR2 YYDKDF (reference sequence). This CDR3 comprises 16 residues.

This clone was seen a handful of times. The rearrangement uses TRBV18 and TRBJ1-6; 8 positions match TRBD1. There are 14 residues in the CDR3. Germline CDR1 and CDR2: KGHSH and LQKENI. The ends lost 5 bases at V and 6 bases at J; junction bases unmatched: 3. The CDR3: CASSSDRGNSPLHF. CDR3 coding DNA: TGTGCCAGCTCATCCGACAGGGGTAATTCACCCCTCCACTTT.

The chain employs TRBV30 and TRBJ1-1; TRBD1 aligns across 10 bases. Losses at the gene ends were 5 bases for V and 5 bases for J; bases not matched to a gene: 8. The CDR3 covers 14 residues. Germline V lookup: CDR1 GTSNPN, CDR2 SVGIG (reference sequence). The CDR3 region has the DNA TGTGCCTGGGATCGGACAGGGGGAGGAACTGAAGCTTTCTTT. It translates to CAWDRTGGGTEAFF.

The chain combines TRBV7-6 with TRBJ1-3; TRBD1 matches 7 bases. The CDR3 extends over 17 amino acids. Germline assignment: CDR1 SGHVS and CDR2 FNYEAQ. The J segment lost 0 bases and the V segment lost 0 bases, leaving 5 bases of the junction unmatched. The CDR3 DNA is TGTGCCAGCAGCTTAGCACAGGGGCTCGTCTCTGGAAACACCATATATTTT. It is translated as CASSLAQGLVSGNTIYF.

This clone was picked up a small number of times. The chain carries TRBV5-5 and TRBJ1-5; D call uncertain. Germline V lookup: CDR1 SGHKS, CDR2 YYEKEE (reference sequence). The V end lost 5 bases, the J end lost 6 bases, and 9 bases lay between the germline ends. The CDR3 extends over 12 amino acids. CDR3 nucleotides: TGTGCCAGCAGTCTGCCAGGTCAGCCCCAGCATTTT. This sequence encodes CASSLPGQPQHF.

This chain uses TRBV2 with TRBJ1-4; 7 bases agree with TRBD1. Germline trimming cut 10 bases from V and 1 base from J; bases unmatched to any gene: 6. The CDR3 is 14 residues long. CDR1 and CDR2 from the germline V gene are SNHLY and FYNNEI. The CDR3 is CATKQGRTNEKLFF. The CDR3 DNA reads as TGTGCCACTAAACAGGGGAGAACTAATGAAAAACTGTTTTTT.

The chain has TRBV5-4 and TRBJ2-3, with D possibly being TRBD2 (6 bases). Trimming stripped 5 bases from V and 0 bases from J, with 16 bases between. The CDR3 runs 16 residues. Per germline, CDR1 SGHNT and CDR2 YYREEE (reference sequence). The CDR3 DNA reads as TGTGCCAGCAGTCCTCGGGAGACCACTAGCACAGATACGCAGTATTTT. Translated, it gives CASSPRETTSTDTQYF.

The chain carries TRBV3-1 (or the pseudogene TRBV3-2) and TRBJ2-1, with D tentatively TRBD2 (7 bases). The germline gives CDR1 LGHDT, CDR2 YNNKEL (reference sequence). V shed 1 base and J shed 8 bases, with 12 bases lying between them. The CDR3 contains 14 residues. CDR3 protein: CASSQGAGAYEQFF. The CDR3 region has the DNA TGTGCCAGCAGCCAAGGGGCGGGGGCCTATGAGCAGTTCTTC.

This chain joins TRBV11-1 and TRBJ1-3; tentatively, D is TRBD1 (6 bases). The CDR3 totals 15 residues. Germline V gene sequence: CDR1 SGHAT, CDR2 FQDESV (reference sequence). V shed 5 bases and J shed 0 bases, with 11 bases lying between them. The CDR3 spells CASSRDTLSGNTIYF. The CDR3 DNA sequence: TGTGCCAGCAGCCGGGACACCCTCTCTGGAAACACCATATATTTT.

The chain is built from TRBV7-2 and TRBJ2-5; D gene unclear. Germline values: CDR1 SGHTA, CDR2 FQGNSA. This CDR3 has 14 amino acids. V lost 5 bases, J lost 4 bases, and 14 bases lay in between. The CDR3 DNA sequence: TGTGCCAGCAGCCCCGGAGTAGCCGGAGAGACCCAGTACTTC. Its translation: CASSPGVAGETQYF. Full variable domain (missing parts from reference TRBV7-2 and TRBJ2-5): GAGVSQSPSNKVTEKGKDVELRCDPISGHTALYWYRQSLGQGLEFLIYFQGNSAPDKSGLPSDRFSAERTGGSVSTLTIQRTQQEDSAVYLCASSPGVAGETQYFGPGTRLLVL.

This clone was detected only a few times. The chain joins TRBV3-1 (or the pseudogene TRBV3-2) to TRBJ2-2, with TRBD1 matching over 8 bases. The germline CDR1 and CDR2 sequences are LGHDT and YNNKEL (reference sequence). There are 16 residues in the CDR3. Trimming took 2 bases from V and 3 from J; bases not matched to a gene: 5. The CDR3 region is CASSQPTGADTGELFF. CDR3 coding DNA: TGTGCCAGCAGCCAACCGACAGGGGCGGACACCGGGGAGCTGTTTTTT.

The chain recombines TRBV5-1 with TRBJ1-2, with D possibly being TRBD1 (6 bases). The CDR3 spans 14 residues. CDR1 and CDR2 (germline): SGHRS, YFSETQ. V lost 2 bases and J lost 0, with 8 bases in between. CDR3 bases: TGCGCCAGCAGCTTCGGACAGACTAACTATGGCTACACCTTC. It is translated as CASSFGQTNYGYTF.